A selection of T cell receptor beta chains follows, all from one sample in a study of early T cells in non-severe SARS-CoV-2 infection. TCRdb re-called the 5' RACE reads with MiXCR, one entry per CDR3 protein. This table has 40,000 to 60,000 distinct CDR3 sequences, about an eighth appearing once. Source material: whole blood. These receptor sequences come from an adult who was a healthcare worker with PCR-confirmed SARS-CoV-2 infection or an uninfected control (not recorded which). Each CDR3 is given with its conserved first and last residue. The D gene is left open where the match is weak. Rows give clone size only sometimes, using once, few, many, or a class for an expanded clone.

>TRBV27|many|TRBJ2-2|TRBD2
CASSLLLAGGVGELFF
TGTGCCAGCAGTCTCCTTTTAGCGGGAGGAGTCGGGGAGCTGTTTTTT
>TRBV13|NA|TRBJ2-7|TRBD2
CASSLTSGRYEQYF
TGTGCCAGCAGCTTAACTAGCGGGAGGTACGAGCAGTACTTC
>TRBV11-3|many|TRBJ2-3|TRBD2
CASSFSGGGSDTQYF
TGTGCCAGCAGCTTTAGCGGGGGGGGATCAGATACGCAGTATTTT
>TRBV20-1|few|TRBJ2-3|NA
CSARDRSTDTQYF
TGCAGTGCTAGAGACAGAAGCACAGATACGCAGTATTTT
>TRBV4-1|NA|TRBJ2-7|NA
CTSSQGPTYEQYF
TGCACCAGCAGCCAAGGGCCCACGTACGAGCAGTACTTC
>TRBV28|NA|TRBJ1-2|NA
CASSPRGETGNYGYTF
TGTGCCAGCAGTCCAAGGGGTGAAACCGGTAACTATGGCTACACCTTC
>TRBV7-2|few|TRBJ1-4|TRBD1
CASSQDRSWEKLFF
TGTGCCAGCAGCCAGGACAGGTCCTGGGAAAAACTGTTTTTT
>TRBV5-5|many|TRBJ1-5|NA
CASSWSAYSNQPQHF
TGTGCCAGCTCATGGTCAGCATATAGCAATCAGCCCCAGCATTTT
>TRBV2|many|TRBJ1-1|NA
CASRGAMNTEAFF
TGTGCCAGCAGGGGGGCTATGAACACTGAAGCTTTCTTT
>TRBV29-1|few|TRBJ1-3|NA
CSVAGSSGNTIYF
TGCAGCGTTGCCGGGTCCTCTGGAAACACCATATATTTT
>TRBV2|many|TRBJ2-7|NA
CASSETGPPSYEQYF
TGTGCCAGCAGTGAAACGGGTCCGCCTTCCTACGAGCAGTACTTC
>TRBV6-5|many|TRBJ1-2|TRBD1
CASSSPDRGRHGYTF
TGTGCCAGCAGTTCCCCGGACAGGGGGAGGCATGGCTACACCTTC
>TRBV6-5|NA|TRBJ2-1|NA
CASSPWGSHLPSYNEQFF
TGTGCCAGCAGCCCGTGGGGCAGCCATTTACCCTCCTACAATGAGCAGTTCTTC
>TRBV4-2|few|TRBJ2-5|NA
CASSQDRETQYF
TGTGCCAGCAGCCAAGATCGGGAGACCCAGTACTTC
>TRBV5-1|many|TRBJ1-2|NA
CASSLSRANYGYTF
TGCGCCAGCAGCTTGAGTAGGGCCAACTATGGCTACACCTTC
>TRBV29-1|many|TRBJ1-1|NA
CSVEDQRGPTEAFF
TGCAGCGTTGAAGATCAGCGGGGTCCCACTGAAGCTTTCTTT
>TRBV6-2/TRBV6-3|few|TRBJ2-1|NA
CASRSGGAYNEQFF
TGTGCCAGCAGAAGTGGAGGGGCCTACAATGAGCAGTTCTTC
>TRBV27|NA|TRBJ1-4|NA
CASSLSGYNEKLFF
TGTGCCAGCAGTTTATCGGGGTATAATGAAAAACTGTTTTTT
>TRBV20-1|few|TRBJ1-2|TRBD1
CSARAGQGGYGYTF
TGCAGTGCTAGAGCCGGGCAGGGGGGCTATGGCTACACCTTC
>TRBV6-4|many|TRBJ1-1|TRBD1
CASSDFRGSSEAFF
TGTGCCAGCAGTGACTTCAGGGGGTCGTCTGAAGCTTTCTTT
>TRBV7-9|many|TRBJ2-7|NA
CASSLDVTSYEQYF
TGTGCCAGCAGCTTAGACGTTACCTCCTACGAGCAGTACTTC
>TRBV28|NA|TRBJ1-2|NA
CASSTEKSYGYTF
TGTGCCAGCAGTACAGAAAAAAGCTATGGCTACACCTTC
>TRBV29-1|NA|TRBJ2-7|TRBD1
CSVLPGQGRYEQYF
TGCAGCGTACTACCGGGACAGGGGCGCTACGAGCAGTACTTC
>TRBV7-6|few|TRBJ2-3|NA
CASSLAGEVIDTQYF
TGTGCCAGCAGCTTAGCCGGGGAGGTGATAGATACGCAGTATTTT
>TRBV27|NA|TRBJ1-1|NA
CASSRLGREEAFF
TGTGCCAGCAGTCGGTTGGGCAGAGAAGAAGCTTTCTTT
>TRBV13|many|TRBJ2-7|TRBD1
CASSRTGSYEQYF
TGTGCCAGCAGTCGGACAGGTTCTTACGAGCAGTACTTC
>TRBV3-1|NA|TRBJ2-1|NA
CASSPPGGHEQFF
TGTGCCAGCAGCCCTCCCGGGGGGCATGAGCAGTTCTTC
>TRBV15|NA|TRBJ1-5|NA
CATSRGGTPLQPQHF
TGTGCCACCAGCAGGGGAGGGACCCCTCTTCAGCCCCAGCATTTT
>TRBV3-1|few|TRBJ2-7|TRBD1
CASSRTNRDRNYEQYF
TGTGCCAGCAGCCGGACGAACCGGGACAGAAACTACGAGCAGTACTTC
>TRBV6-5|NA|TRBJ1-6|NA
CATTPDRRSPLHF
TGTGCCACCACACCTGACAGGCGGTCACCCCTCCACTTT
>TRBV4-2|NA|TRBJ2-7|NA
CASSQDGGPGQYF
TGTGCCAGCAGCCAAGATGGGGGCCCTGGGCAGTACTTC
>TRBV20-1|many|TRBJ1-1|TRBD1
CSARGQGATEAFF
TGCAGTGCTAGAGGACAGGGGGCCACTGAAGCTTTCTTT
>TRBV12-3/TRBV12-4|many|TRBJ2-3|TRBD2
CASSFSGSTDTQYF
TGTGCCAGCAGTTTTAGCGGGAGCACAGATACGCAGTATTTT
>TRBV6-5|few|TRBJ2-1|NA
CASQTSYNEQFF
TGTGCCAGCCAAACTAGCTACAATGAGCAGTTCTTC
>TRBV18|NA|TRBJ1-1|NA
CASSRLPTTNTEAFF
TGTGCCAGCTCACGACTACCGACCACAAACACTGAAGCTTTCTTT
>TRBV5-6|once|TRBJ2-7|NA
CASSSLGAEGYEQYF
TGTGCCAGCAGCAGTCTTGGGGCCGAAGGCTACGAGCAGTACTTC
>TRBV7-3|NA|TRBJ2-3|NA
CGSSFDGERTQYF
TGTGGCAGCAGCTTCGACGGAGAAAGGACGCAGTATTTT
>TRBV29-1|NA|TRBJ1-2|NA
CSVVFIGVGGYTF
TGCAGCGTTGTGTTTATCGGGGTTGGTGGCTACACCTTC
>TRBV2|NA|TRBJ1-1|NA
CASAATGSTEAFF
TGTGCCAGTGCCGCCACAGGTTCCACTGAAGCTTTCTTT
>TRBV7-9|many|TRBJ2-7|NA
CASSGGVYYEQYF
TGTGCCAGCAGCGGAGGGGTTTACTACGAGCAGTACTTC
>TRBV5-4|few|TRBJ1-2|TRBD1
CASSLGAGQYYGYTF
TGTGCCAGCAGCTTGGGTGCGGGACAGTACTATGGCTACACCTTC
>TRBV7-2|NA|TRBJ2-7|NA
CASSLKGASSVSEQYF
TGTGCCAGCAGCTTAAAAGGGGCTAGCAGTGTGAGCGAGCAGTACTTC
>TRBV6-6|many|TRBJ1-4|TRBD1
CASSSRTGGEEKLFF
TGTGCCAGCAGTTCCAGGACAGGGGGAGAGGAAAAACTGTTTTTT
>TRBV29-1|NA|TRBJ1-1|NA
CSALLMFGSPTEAFF
TGCAGCGCCCTTCTAATGTTTGGGAGCCCCACTGAAGCTTTCTTT
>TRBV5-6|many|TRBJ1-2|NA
CASSLAVTGSYGYTF
TGTGCCAGCAGCTTGGCCGTCACAGGGTCCTATGGCTACACCTTC
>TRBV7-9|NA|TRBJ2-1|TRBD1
CASSWAVNRGFDEQFF
TGTGCCAGCAGCTGGGCCGTGAACAGGGGGTTCGATGAGCAGTTCTTC
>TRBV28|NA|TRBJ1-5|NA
CASSLGSRGWNQPQHF
TGTGCCAGCAGTTTAGGCTCCAGGGGTTGGAATCAGCCCCAGCATTTT
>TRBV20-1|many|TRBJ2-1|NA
CSARDRQGRNEQFF
TGCAGTGCTAGAGATCGTCAGGGGAGGAATGAGCAGTTCTTC
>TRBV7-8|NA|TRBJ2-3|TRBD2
CASTGGLAGSQDTQYF
TGTGCCAGCACTGGGGGACTAGCGGGATCACAAGATACGCAGTATTTT
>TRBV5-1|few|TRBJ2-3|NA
CASSLDGGPSDTQYF
TGCGCCAGCAGCTTGGATGGGGGACCGTCCGATACGCAGTATTTT
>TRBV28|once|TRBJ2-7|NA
CASSGPWTAPYEQYF
TGTGCCAGCAGCGGCCCATGGACGGCTCCCTACGAGCAGTACTTC
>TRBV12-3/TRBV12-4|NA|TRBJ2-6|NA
CASSLIGSGANVLTF
TGTGCCAGCAGTTTAATAGGCTCTGGGGCCAACGTCCTGACTTTC